One and the same sample provided the 26 T cell receptor beta chains below, sequenced in a study of blood T cell repertoires in COVID-19. Produced via immunoSEQ multiplex PCR; TCRdb's table is partial and in-frame only. The sample lists hundreds of thousands of clones; around 86% were seen once. Material: peripheral blood. These receptor sequences come from a woman aged 25 to 39 with active or convalescent COVID-19.

The rearrangement joins TRBV29-1 to TRBJ1-1; tentative D call: TRBD1 (5 bases). With 2 bases removed from V and 1 base from J, the gap between germline ends came to 14 bases. Per germline, CDR1 SQVTM and CDR2 ANQGSEA. The CDR3 has 15 amino acids. The CDR3 bases are TGCAGCGTTGAAAGGGGTTCCGGGTCGAACACTGAAGCTTTCTTT. It yields the protein CSVERGSGSNTEAFF.

This chain links TRBV6-6 with TRBJ2-2, with D maybe TRBD1 (7 bases). CDR3 size: 15 residues. Germline CDR1 reads MNHNY; CDR2 reads SVGAGI (reference sequence). Trimming removed 4 bases at V and 4 bases at J, with 13 bases between. CDR3 residues: CASSWAGGSTGELFF. Here the CDR3 DNA reads TGTGCCAGCAGTTGGGCAGGGGGGTCCACCGGGGAGCTGTTTTTT.

The chain combines TRBV6-1 with TRBJ2-7, with D perhaps TRBD1 (6 bases). The CDR3 has 14 amino acids. The germline CDR1 and CDR2 sequences are MNHNS and SASEGT. With 3 bases removed from V and 2 bases from J, the gap between germline ends came to 11 bases. CDR3 DNA: TGTGCCAGCAGTGACCGGGACACCGCCTACGAGCAGTACTTC. Amino acids: CASSDRDTAYEQYF.

The rearrangement joins TRBV12-3 or TRBV12-4 to TRBJ1-5; D gene uncertain. CDR3 length: 13 residues. V was clipped by 1 base and J by 6 bases, with 7 bases between them. In DNA, the CDR3 is TGTGCCAGCAGTTTAGGTAGTTCTCAGCCCCAGCATTTT. Protein sequence: CASSLGSSQPQHF.

The genes are TRBV6-6 and TRBJ1-4; D possibly corresponds to TRBD1 (5 bases). V gave up 6 bases and J gave up 6 bases, with 8 bases separating them. The CDR3 is 12 residues long. Germline V gene data show CDR1 as MNHNY and CDR2 as SVGAGI (reference sequence). CDR3 protein: CASRGRDEKLFF. In DNA form, the CDR3 reads TGTGCCAGCAGGGGGCGCGATGAAAAACTGTTTTTT.

This chain connects TRBV19 to TRBJ1-2, with a weak D call TRBD1 (6 bases). Germline CDR1 LNHDA, CDR2 SQIVND (reference sequence). The CDR3 is made up of 18 amino acids. V was pared by 3 bases and J by 0 bases, with 20 bases between. CDR3 region: CASSMSVVGQTSNYGYTF. Written as DNA, the CDR3 is TGTGCCAGTAGTATGTCGGTGGTTGGACAGACCTCTAACTATGGCTACACCTTC.

The V and J genes are TRBV2 and TRBJ2-5; D perhaps matches TRBD1 (5 bases). Germline assignment: CDR1 SNHLY and CDR2 FYNNEI. This CDR3 is 18 amino acids long. Trimming pared 0 bases from V and 2 bases from J, leaving 19 bases between. The CDR3 reads CASSEARWGRVEQETQYF. The CDR3 nucleotides are TGTGCCAGCAGTGAAGCGCGTTGGGGCAGGGTGGAGCAAGAGACCCAGTACTTC.

The rearrangement uses TRBV5-4 and TRBJ2-3, with TRBD2 identical over 7 bases. This CDR3 has 15 residues. Germline assignment: CDR1 SGHNT and CDR2 YYREEE (reference sequence). The V segment lost 3 bases and the J segment 4 bases; nucleotides outside the gene matches: 8. CDR3 sequence reads: CASSSSAGSADTQYF. CDR3 in DNA: TGTGCCAGCAGCTCTTCAGCGGGGAGCGCAGATACGCAGTATTTT. The full variable domain, its missing parts supplied by reference TRBV5-4 and TRBJ2-3, is ETGVTQSPTHLIKTRGQQVTLRCSSQSGHNTVSWYQQALGQGPQFIFQYYREEENGRGNFPPRFSGLQFPNYSSELNVNALELDDSALYLCASSSSAGSADTQYFGPGTRLTVL.

The chain couples TRBV5-5 to TRBJ1-4; D unclear. The CDR3 is 15 residues long. The V end lost 2 bases, the J end lost 5 bases, and 13 bases lay between the germline ends. Germline values: CDR1 SGHKS, CDR2 YYEKEE (reference sequence). The CDR3 bases are TGTGCCAGCAGCTTAACCGGTGACTCGAATGAAAAACTGTTTTTT. Its protein product is CASSLTGDSNEKLFF.

V and J are TRBV11-2 and TRBJ1-2; D uncertain. Trimming took 1 base from V and 7 from J, leaving 19 bases between them. The CDR3 has 16 amino acids. The germline gives CDR1 SGHAT, CDR2 FQNNGV. The CDR3 is CASSLGTDGVGGGYTF. As DNA, the CDR3 is TGTGCCAGCAGCTTAGGGACGGACGGCGTAGGAGGTGGCTACACCTTC.

The sample holds many counts of this clone. V usage is TRBV4-2 and J usage is TRBJ1-6; 9 bases line up with TRBD1. CDR3 size: 19 residues. Germline V CDR1 and CDR2: LGHNA, YNFKEQ. With 3 bases clipped from V and 6 bases from J, the junction kept 15 bases outside the gene matches. The CDR3 protein is CASSHGNPGTGIVNSPLHF. CDR3 in DNA: TGTGCCAGCAGCCACGGAAACCCCGGGACAGGGATTGTTAATTCACCCCTCCACTTT.

This chain's CDR3 is CASSFSGLVANEQYF. In DNA form, the CDR3 reads TGTGCCAGCAGTTTCTCGGGACTAGTGGCAAACGAGCAGTACTTC. The V call is TRBV27, the J call TRBJ2-7; 8 bases line up with TRBD2. Germline-derived CDR1 and CDR2 are MNHEY and SMNVEV (reference sequence). The V and J ends lost 3 bases and 5 bases, in that order; junction bases with no gene match: 9. The CDR3 is 15 residues long.

The gene calls are TRBV5-1 and TRBJ2-7, with TRBD2 identical over 7 bases. V gave up 2 bases and J gave up 4 bases; unmatched junction bases: 9. Germline CDR1 and CDR2: SGHRS and YFSETQ. There are 15 residues in the CDR3. CDR3 nucleotides: TGCGCCAGCAGCTTTGGTAAGGCGGGAGTGTACGAGCAGTACTTC. Protein sequence: CASSFGKAGVYEQYF.

V is TRBV27 and J is TRBJ1-1; 10 bases agree with TRBD1. V lost 6 bases, J lost 4 bases, and 11 bases stayed unmatched. CDR1 and CDR2 (germline): MNHEY, SMNVEV (reference sequence). The CDR3 is 16 amino acids. CDR3 sequence: CASRRDRGAWSTEAFF. CDR3 coding DNA: TGTGCCAGCAGACGGGACAGGGGAGCGTGGAGCACTGAAGCTTTCTTT.

The chain is built from TRBV5-4 and TRBJ2-3; 11 nucleotides align to TRBD2. Germline V gene data show CDR1 as SGHNT and CDR2 as YYREEE (reference sequence). After removal of 7 bases from V and 1 base from J, the junction contained 17 bases not matched to a gene. CDR3 length: 19 residues. This chain's CDR3 is CASGGQISGRALGTDTQYF. The CDR3 DNA is TGTGCCAGCGGGGGACAGATTAGCGGGAGGGCCCTCGGCACAGATACGCAGTATTTT.

The rearrangement joins TRBV28 to TRBJ2-1, with 10 bases lining up with TRBD2. Unmatched junction bases numbered 9, after V lost 6 bases and J lost 4 bases. Germline values: CDR1 MDHEN, CDR2 SYDVKM. There are 16 residues in the CDR3. CDR3 loop: CASRPAGTSEYNEQFF. The CDR3 region has the DNA TGTGCCAGCAGACCTGCCGGGACTAGCGAATACAATGAGCAGTTCTTC.

This sequence joins TRBV28 and TRBJ1-5; D ambiguous. Trimming took off 6 bases at V and 0 bases at J, with 18 bases between the two ends. This CDR3 region has 17 residues. Germline CDR1 reads MDHEN; CDR2 reads SYDVKM. The CDR3 DNA sequence: TGTGCCAGCAGGATTCCAGGTTACCCCTATAGCAATCAGCCCCAGCATTTT. Amino acids: CASRIPGYPYSNQPQHF.

The rearrangement links TRBV2 to TRBJ2-1; 12 bases map to TRBD2. The germline V gene has CDR1 SNHLY and CDR2 FYNNEI. CDR3 length: 16 amino acids. V shed 9 bases, J shed 2 bases, and the junction held 8 bases outside the gene matches. CDR3 loop: CASKSRTSGAYNEQFF. CDR3 DNA sequence: TGTGCCAGTAAAAGTCGGACTAGCGGGGCCTACAATGAGCAGTTCTTC. Supplemented by reference TRBV2 and TRBJ2-1, the full variable domain reads EPEVTQTPSHQVTQMGQEVILRCVPISNHLYFYWYRQILGQKVEFLVSFYNNEISEKSEIFDDQFSVERPDGSNFTLKIRSTKLEDSAMYFCASKSRTSGAYNEQFFGPGTRLTVL.

This clone has just one count. This chain uses TRBV3-1 (or the pseudogene TRBV3-2) with TRBJ1-3, with TRBD1 matching over 7 bases. The CDR3 extends over 17 amino acids. V trimming: 2 bases; J trimming: 0 bases; junction bases outside the gene matches: 7. CDR1 and CDR2 (germline): LGHDT, YNNKEL (reference sequence). CDR3 DNA: TGTGCCAGCAGCCAAAGGACAGGCGTCCCCTCTGGAAACACCATATATTTT. Its protein is CASSQRTGVPSGNTIYF.

This sequence joins TRBV3-1 (or the pseudogene TRBV3-2) and TRBJ2-1, with TRBD2 as a possible D gene (5 bases). From germline, CDR1 is LGHDT and CDR2 YNNKEL (reference sequence). CDR3 length: 16 amino acids. V lost 1 base and J 2 bases, leaving 12 bases between the germline ends. CDR3 amino acids: CASSQVGGSPYNEQFF. As DNA, the CDR3 is TGTGCCAGCAGCCAAGTCGGTGGGAGCCCCTACAATGAGCAGTTCTTC.

The chain recombines TRBV9 with TRBJ1-3; D is unresolved. CDR3 size: 16 residues. Trimming removed 0 bases from V and 0 bases from J, with 10 bases in between. The germline CDR1 and CDR2 sequences are SGDLS and YYNGEE. CDR3 nucleotide sequence: TGTGCCAGCAGCGTAGAATCCAGCGTCTCTGGAAACACCATATATTTT. This codes for CASSVESSVSGNTIYF.

The chain links TRBV5-1 to TRBJ1-3, with 10 bases fitting TRBD1. Germline V lookup: CDR1 SGHRS, CDR2 YFSETQ. V dropped 1 base and J dropped 3; count of bases not matched to a gene: 4. CDR3 length: 16 residues. The CDR3 loop reads CASSLRGTGDGNTIYF. CDR3 DNA: TGCGCCAGCAGCTTGCGAGGGACAGGGGATGGAAACACCATATATTTT.

CDR3 sequence reads: CASSPPGVGTEAFF. CDR3 sequence (DNA): TGTGCCAGCTCCCCCCCAGGGGTGGGTACTGAAGCTTTCTTT. The J gene is TRBJ1-1, the V gene TRBV18; TRBD1 might be the D (6 bases). Germline V gene lookup returns CDR1 KGHSH and CDR2 LQKENI. The CDR3 runs 14 residues. V was shortened by 6 bases and J by 5 bases, with 16 bases between the two germline ends.

The rearrangement links TRBV5-6 to TRBJ2-1, with TRBD1 as a possible D gene (5 bases). Germline CDR1 reads SGHDT; CDR2 reads YYEEEE. This CDR3 has 16 amino acids. The V and J ends lost 0 bases and 9 bases respectively, with 19 bases between them. In DNA form, the CDR3 reads TGTGCCAGCAGCTTGGTTCAGGGTGCATCCCTCAGTGAGCAGTTCTTC. Translated, it gives CASSLVQGASLSEQFF.

This rearrangement joins TRBV19 to TRBJ2-1, with TRBD2 matching 11 bases. CDR3 size: 17 residues. Germline V gene lookup returns CDR1 LNHDA and CDR2 SQIVND (reference sequence). The V segment lost 5 bases and the J segment 6 bases; nucleotides outside the gene matches: 12. The CDR3 loop is CASSPYPIAGGPNEQFF. DNA for the CDR3: TGTGCCAGTAGTCCTTATCCTATAGCGGGGGGGCCCAATGAGCAGTTCTTC. Variable domain in full (rest from reference TRBV19 and TRBJ2-1): DGGITQSPKYLFRKEGQNVTLSCEQNLNHDAMYWYRQDPGQGLRLIYYSQIVNDFQKGDIAEGYSVSREKKESFPLTVTSAQKNPTAFYLCASSPYPIAGGPNEQFFGPGTRLTVL.

The sample holds one count of this clone. The chain links TRBV6-4 to TRBJ1-2; D is ambiguous. The CDR3 loop spans 14 amino acids. Germline-derived CDR1 and CDR2 are MRHNA and SNTAGT. The V end lost 6 bases, the J end lost 4 bases, and 15 bases lay between the germline ends. The CDR3 loop is CASRTSESAYGYTF. DNA for the CDR3: TGTGCCAGCAGGACCTCCGAGAGCGCCTATGGCTACACCTTC.